The 27 T cell receptor beta chains in this list originate from one sample, sequenced in a study of T cell repertoires in cytomegalovirus infection. Each CDR3 protein is one row after TCRdb ran MiXCR on the reads. Among approximately 630,000 distinct CDR3 sequences listed, more than 20% were seen once. The sample was CD8+ T cells from PBMCs. The receptor source for this set is a human donor in good health (CMV status not recorded). Some clones in this sample may be carry-over from other donors' samples.

This chain joins TRBV6-5 and TRBJ2-3, with TRBD2 matching 11 bases. This CDR3 is built from 17 residues. With V trimmed by 1 base and J by 2 bases, 5 bases remained unmatched. Germline V gene data show CDR1 as MNHEY and CDR2 as SVGAGI. The CDR3 protein is CASSYLRLAGTTDTQYF. The CDR3, as DNA: TGTGCCAGCAGTTACTTGCGACTAGCGGGGACCACAGATACGCAGTATTTT.

This chain links TRBV25-1 with TRBJ2-7; 7 bases are a match to TRBD1. In germline, CDR1 is MGHDK, CDR2 SYGVNS. Losses at the gene ends were 6 bases for V and 3 bases for J; bases not matched to a gene: 2. The CDR3 runs 12 residues. The CDR3 nucleotides read TGTGCCAGCAGAGGGGGCATCTACGAGCAGTACTTC. It translates to CASRGGIYEQYF.

This clonotype was counted at least ten times. CDR3 DNA: TGTGCCAGCAGCTTATCCGGCCGGGGATATAATTCACCCCTCCACTTT. The encoded protein is CASSLSGRGYNSPLHF. The rearrangement uses TRBV7-2 and TRBJ1-6; D gene uncertain. Germline CDR1 is SGHTA and CDR2 is FQGNSA. V was shortened by 2 bases and J by 4 bases, with 12 bases between the two germline ends. The CDR3 runs 16 residues.

This clonotype was counted at least ten times. The rearrangement joins TRBV12-3 or TRBV12-4 to TRBJ2-1, with D hard to call. The CDR3 has 13 amino acids. V gave up 1 base and J gave up 9 bases, with 10 bases separating them. The CDR3 DNA is TGTGCCAGCAGTTTAGGGGCCGAGCGTGAGCAGTTCTTC. This gives the protein CASSLGAEREQFF.

This clonotype was counted at least ten times. This chain links TRBV12-5 with TRBJ2-1; D gene ambiguous. Germline lookup yields CDR1 LGHNT and CDR2 FRNRAP. The CDR3 contains 12 residues. The germline V and J ends were trimmed by 3 bases and 4 bases, with 4 bases remaining between them. CDR3: CASGLLYNEQFF. In DNA form, the CDR3 reads TGTGCTAGTGGTTTACTTTACAATGAGCAGTTCTTC.

This clonotype was detected ten times or more. This chain connects TRBV4-2 to TRBJ1-1; D is ambiguous. The CDR3 has 16 amino acids. Germline CDR1 reads LGHNA; CDR2 reads YNFKEQ. V gave up 0 bases and J gave up 0 bases, with 11 bases separating them. The CDR3 DNA follows: TGTGCCAGCAGCCAAGATATACCTCAGATGAACACTGAAGCTTTCTTT. It yields the protein CASSQDIPQMNTEAFF.

This clonotype was picked up a small number of times. The chain is built from TRBV27 and TRBJ2-1; 9 bases are shared with TRBD2. Germline loops: CDR1 MNHEY, CDR2 SMNVEV (reference sequence). With 3 bases clipped from V and 4 bases from J, the junction kept 7 bases outside the gene matches. This CDR3 region has 16 residues. This CDR3 is CASSLLAGQIYNEQFF. The CDR3 region has the DNA TGTGCCAGCAGTTTGCTAGCGGGGCAGATATACAATGAGCAGTTCTTC.

This clonotype was counted between two and nine times. The chain is built from TRBV19 and TRBJ1-6; D is uncertain. This CDR3 comprises 12 residues. Germline-derived CDR1 and CDR2 are LNHDA and SQIVND (reference sequence). Trimming cost V 5 bases and J 13 bases, with 12 bases left between them. The CDR3 coding sequence is TGTGCCAGTAGTGCAGGTTCTTCGCCCCTCCACTTT. Translation: CASSAGSSPLHF.

V gene TRBV6-1 combines with J gene TRBJ2-3; 10 positions agree with TRBD2. V lost 6 bases to trimming and J lost 1 base; unmatched junction nucleotides: 7. Germline V CDR1 and CDR2: MNHNS, SASEGT. The CDR3 sequence is 16 residues long. The CDR3 protein is CASSGPLAGGTDTQYF. In DNA form, the CDR3 reads TGTGCCAGCAGCGGTCCCCTAGCGGGGGGCACAGATACGCAGTATTTT.

This clonotype was counted once. One base away lies a much larger clone, so this may be a sequencing read error. The CDR3 nucleotides read TGTGCCAGCAGCCAGGGCAGGTCGGAGCCCCAGCATTTT. It specifies CASSQGRSEPQHF. This rearrangement joins TRBV7-1 to TRBJ1-5; D may be TRBD1 (5 bases). TRBV7-1 is placed among ORFs of uncertain function. Trimming took 5 bases from V and 8 from J, leaving 13 bases between them. This CDR3 is built from 13 residues.

This clonotype showed up many times. The chain employs TRBV7-2 and TRBJ2-5, with a tentative D call TRBD1 (6 bases). The V gene lost 6 bases and the J gene lost 0 bases, with 14 bases spanning the gap. This CDR3 comprises 15 residues. Germline-derived CDR1 and CDR2 are SGHTA and FQGNSA. CDR3 amino acids: CASRPRQEYQETQYF. The DNA for the CDR3 is TGTGCCAGCAGACCCCGACAGGAGTACCAAGAGACCCAGTACTTC.

J is TRBJ2-1 and V is TRBV7-9; unclear D gene. This CDR3 spans 17 amino acids. Germline-derived CDR1 and CDR2 are SEHNR and FQNEAQ (reference sequence). The V gene lost 3 bases and the J gene lost 0 bases, with 15 bases spanning the gap. In nucleotides, the CDR3 is TGTGCCAGCAGCTTCCCCTCGAAGGGCAGCTCCTACAATGAGCAGTTCTTC. Its translation is CASSFPSKGSSYNEQFF.

The V and J genes are TRBV9 and TRBJ1-2; a weak D match, TRBD1 (5 bases). V lost 5 bases and J 4 bases, leaving 18 bases between the germline ends. CDR3 length equals 15 residues. Germline CDR1 and CDR2: SGDLS and YYNGEE. Written as DNA, the CDR3 is TGTGCCAGCAGAACCACCCCGGACACCACCTATGGCTACACCTTC. It encodes CASRTTPDTTYGYTF.

The V and J genes are TRBV28 and TRBJ1-5, with D uncertain. The germline CDR1 and CDR2 sequences are MDHEN and SYDVKM. The CDR3 sequence is 16 residues long. The V gene lost 4 bases and the J gene lost 0 bases, with 13 bases spanning the gap. The CDR3 protein is CASSSVVGYSNQPQHF. The CDR3 nucleotides read TGTGCCAGCAGTTCTGTCGTAGGTTATAGCAATCAGCCCCAGCATTTT.

V gene TRBV9 combines with J gene TRBJ2-1, with D possibly being TRBD1 (6 bases). V lost 3 bases and J 3 bases, leaving 16 bases between the germline ends. In germline, CDR1 is SGDLS, CDR2 YYNGEE. The CDR3 is 16 amino acids. The CDR3 DNA follows: TGTGCCAGCAGCGCCCTAGGGGGAGAGGACTACAATGAGCAGTTCTTC. It encodes CASSALGGEDYNEQFF.

The chain links TRBV28 to TRBJ2-3; the D is unclear. The CDR3 runs to 16 residues. Germline values: CDR1 MDHEN, CDR2 SYDVKM. V was trimmed by 6 bases and J by 0 bases, leaving 16 bases between them. The CDR3 bases are TGTGCCAGCAGCCTGATTGACTCCTATAGCACAGATACGCAGTATTTT. This gives the protein CASSLIDSYSTDTQYF.

This clonotype has only a few counts. This chain connects TRBV19 to TRBJ1-1; 8 nucleotides line up with TRBD1. The CDR3 loop spans 16 amino acids. Trimming took 6 bases from V and 3 from J; bases not matched to a gene: 12. CDR1 and CDR2 (germline): LNHDA, SQIVND (reference sequence). The CDR3 bases are TGTGCCAGTAGACATCCGCCGACAGGGGTTGACACTGAAGCTTTCTTT. Amino acids: CASRHPPTGVDTEAFF.

This clonotype was counted a single time. The chain links TRBV7-3 to TRBJ2-1; a possible D gene is TRBD2 (5 bases). Per germline, CDR1 SGHTA and CDR2 FQGTGA. This CDR3 comprises 13 residues. V lost 4 bases and J lost 6, with 10 bases in between. The CDR3 is CASSSPGINEQFF. CDR3 DNA sequence: TGTGCCAGCAGCTCCCCGGGGATCAATGAGCAGTTCTTC.

J is TRBJ2-5 and V is TRBV12-3 or TRBV12-4; D uncertain. This CDR3 has 14 residues. V was trimmed by 6 bases and J by 5 bases, leaving 16 bases between them. In DNA form, the CDR3 reads TGTGCCAGCAGCTACATGGGCCTCGTGGAGACCCAGTACTTC. Translated, it gives CASSYMGLVETQYF.

This clonotype was counted a few times. The J gene is TRBJ2-3, the V gene TRBV6-1; no clear D gene. The V gene's germline CDR1 is MNHNS and CDR2 SASEGT. CDR3 length: 14 amino acids. V was cut by 8 bases and J by 0 bases, with 12 bases left in between. The CDR3 nucleotides are TGTGCCAGCGGGGTCTACCTTAGCACAGATACGCAGTATTTT. This codes for CASGVYLSTDTQYF.

There are a few counts of this clonotype. V is TRBV29-1 and J is TRBJ2-2; D gene unclear. Germline lookup yields CDR1 SQVTM and CDR2 ANQGSEA. V was shortened by 4 bases and J by 7 bases, with 7 bases between the two germline ends. This CDR3 region has 11 residues. CDR3 sequence (DNA): TGCAGCGTTGCTTCTGGCGGGGAGCTGTTTTTT. It specifies CSVASGGELFF.

This clonotype was seen ten or more times. The chain links TRBV10-3 to TRBJ2-7, with D possibly being TRBD1 (6 bases). Germline lookup yields CDR1 ENHRY and CDR2 SYGVKD. The CDR3 runs to 13 residues. V lost 10 bases and J lost 0, with 13 bases in between. The CDR3 nucleotides read TGTGCCACAAACCCGGGACACTCCTACGAGCAGTACTTC. Translating gives CATNPGHSYEQYF.

In this sample, this clonotype turned up a few times. The chain uses TRBV7-9 and TRBJ1-5; 7 bases align to TRBD1. Losses at the gene ends were 5 bases for V and 4 bases for J; bases not matched to a gene: 5. This CDR3 region has 14 residues. Germline CDR1 is SEHNR and CDR2 is FQNEAQ (reference sequence). The CDR3 reads CASSAGTANQPQHF. The CDR3 DNA follows: TGTGCCAGCAGCGCCGGGACAGCAAATCAGCCCCAGCATTTT.

As to this clonotype: This clone may be a read error of a much larger clone one base away. The chain couples TRBV7-2 to TRBJ2-1, with D tentatively TRBD2 (6 bases). This CDR3 contains 18 residues. CDR1 and CDR2 from the germline V gene are SGHTA and FQGNSA. CDR3 DNA sequence: TGTGCCAACAGCCCTTGGGAGGCAGGGAGTAATGGCTACAATGAGCAGTTCTTC. Protein: CANSPWEAGSNGYNEQFF.

V usage is TRBV6-5 and J usage is TRBJ1-1; tentatively, D is TRBD1 (6 bases). The germline CDR1 and CDR2 sequences are MNHEY and SVGAGI. The length of the CDR3 is 13 residues. The V end lost 6 bases, the J end lost 4 bases, and 12 bases lay between the germline ends. CDR3 loop: CASSAGEATEAFF. In DNA, the CDR3 is TGTGCCAGCAGCGCAGGGGAGGCCACTGAAGCTTTCTTT.

This clonotype was detected ten times or more. J is TRBJ1-1 and V is TRBV6-1, with D tentatively TRBD1 (5 bases). V was trimmed by 5 bases and J by 5 bases, leaving 18 bases between them. There are 15 residues in the CDR3. CDR1 and CDR2 (germline): MNHNS, SASEGT. The CDR3 is CASSRQLGGETEAFF. CDR3 nucleotides: TGTGCCAGCAGTCGTCAACTTGGGGGTGAGACTGAAGCTTTCTTT.

The chain uses TRBV6-2 or TRBV6-3 and TRBJ2-1; D unclear. The V gene lost 8 bases and the J gene lost 2 bases, with 13 bases spanning the gap. The CDR3 extends over 14 amino acids. Looked up from germline, CDR1 is MNHEY and CDR2 is SVGEGT. This chain's CDR3 is CASHTSYAYNEQFF. CDR3 sequence (DNA): TGTGCCAGCCATACATCGTATGCCTACAATGAGCAGTTCTTC.